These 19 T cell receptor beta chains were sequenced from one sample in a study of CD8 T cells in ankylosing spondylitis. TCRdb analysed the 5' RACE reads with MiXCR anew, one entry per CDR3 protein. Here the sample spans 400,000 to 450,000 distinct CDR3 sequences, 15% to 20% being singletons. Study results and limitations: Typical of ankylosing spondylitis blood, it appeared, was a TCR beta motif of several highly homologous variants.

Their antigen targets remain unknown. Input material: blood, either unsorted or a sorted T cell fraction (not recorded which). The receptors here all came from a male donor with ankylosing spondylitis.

In DNA form, the CDR3 reads TGCAGTGCTAGAGCCCTCCTAGCGGACCCCTTCTTC. Translation gives CSARALLADPFF. The V gene is TRBV20-1, the J gene TRBJ2-1; TRBD2 aligns across 7 bases. The germline V gene has CDR1 DFQATT and CDR2 SNEGSKA (reference sequence). V lost 1 base and J lost 16; bases outside the gene matches: 10. This CDR3 contains 12 residues.

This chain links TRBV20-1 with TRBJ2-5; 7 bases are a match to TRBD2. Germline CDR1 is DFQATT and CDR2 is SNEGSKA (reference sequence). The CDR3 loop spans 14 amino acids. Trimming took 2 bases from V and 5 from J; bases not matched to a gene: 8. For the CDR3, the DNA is TGCAGTGCTAGAATAGCGGGTTCCGGGGAGACCCAGTACTTC. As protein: CSARIAGSGETQYF.

CDR3 residues: CASSPRTSNTEAFF. In DNA form, the CDR3 reads TGTGCCAGCTCACCACGGACTTCGAACACTGAAGCTTTCTTT. The chain employs TRBV18 and TRBJ1-1; D is uncertain. With 1 base removed from V and 1 base from J, the gap between germline ends came to 7 bases. This CDR3 contains 14 residues. Germline CDR1 and CDR2: KGHSH and LQKENI.

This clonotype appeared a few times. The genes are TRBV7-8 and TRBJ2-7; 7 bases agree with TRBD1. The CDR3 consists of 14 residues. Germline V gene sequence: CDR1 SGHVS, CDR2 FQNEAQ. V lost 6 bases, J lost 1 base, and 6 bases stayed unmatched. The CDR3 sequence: CASSYRGPSYEQYF. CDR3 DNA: TGTGCCAGCAGTTACAGGGGCCCTTCCTACGAGCAGTACTTC.

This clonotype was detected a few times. This chain's CDR3 is CASSQASGDWAEAFF. For the CDR3, the DNA is TGTGCCAGCAGCCAAGCCTCCGGGGATTGGGCTGAAGCTTTCTTT. This chain uses TRBV3-1 with TRBJ1-1; D is ambiguous. With 1 base removed from V and 6 bases from J, the gap between germline ends came to 15 bases. The CDR3 runs 15 residues. Germline CDR1 LGHDT, CDR2 YNNKEL (reference sequence).

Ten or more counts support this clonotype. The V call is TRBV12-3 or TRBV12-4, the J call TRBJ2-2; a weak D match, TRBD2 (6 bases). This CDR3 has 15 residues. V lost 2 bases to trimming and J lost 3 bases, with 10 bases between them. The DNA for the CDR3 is TGTGCCAGCAGTTTAAGAGGGAGGTACACCGGGGAGCTGTTTTTT. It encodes CASSLRGRYTGELFF.

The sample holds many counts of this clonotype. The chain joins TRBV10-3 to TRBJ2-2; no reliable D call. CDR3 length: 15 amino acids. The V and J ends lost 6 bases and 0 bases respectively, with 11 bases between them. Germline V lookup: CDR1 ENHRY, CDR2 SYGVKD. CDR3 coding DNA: TGTGCCATCAGCGATAGCAACACGAACACCGGGGAGCTGTTTTTT. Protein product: CAISDSNTNTGELFF.

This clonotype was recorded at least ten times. CDR3 region: CSARASGSYEQYF. CDR3 bases: TGCAGTGCTAGGGCTAGCGGCTCCTACGAGCAGTACTTC. The J gene is TRBJ2-7, the V gene TRBV20-1; TRBD2 aligns across 7 bases. The CDR3 loop spans 13 amino acids. The junction had 2 bases not matched to a gene; V was cut back by 3 bases and J by 0 bases. Per germline, CDR1 DFQATT and CDR2 SNEGSKA (reference sequence).

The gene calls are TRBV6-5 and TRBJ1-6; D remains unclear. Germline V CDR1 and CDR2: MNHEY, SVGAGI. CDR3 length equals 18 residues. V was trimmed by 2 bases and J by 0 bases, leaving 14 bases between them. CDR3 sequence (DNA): TGTGCCAGCAGTTACGCCAGGCCGGGAAGCTCCTATAATTCACCCCTCCACTTT. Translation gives CASSYARPGSSYNSPLHF.

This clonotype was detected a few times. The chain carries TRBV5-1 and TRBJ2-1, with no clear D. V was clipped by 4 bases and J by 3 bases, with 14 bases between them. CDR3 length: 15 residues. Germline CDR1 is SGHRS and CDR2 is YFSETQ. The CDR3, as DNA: TGCGCCAGCAGCACCGGAGAGCAGATCTACAATGAGCAGTTCTTC. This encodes CASSTGEQIYNEQFF.

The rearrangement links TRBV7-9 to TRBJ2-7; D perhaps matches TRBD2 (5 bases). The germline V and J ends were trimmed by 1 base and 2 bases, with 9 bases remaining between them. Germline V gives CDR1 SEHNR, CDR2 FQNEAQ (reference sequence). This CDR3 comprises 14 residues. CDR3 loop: CASSLVGVPYEQYF. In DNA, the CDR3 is TGTGCCAGCAGCTTAGTCGGGGTCCCCTACGAGCAGTACTTC.

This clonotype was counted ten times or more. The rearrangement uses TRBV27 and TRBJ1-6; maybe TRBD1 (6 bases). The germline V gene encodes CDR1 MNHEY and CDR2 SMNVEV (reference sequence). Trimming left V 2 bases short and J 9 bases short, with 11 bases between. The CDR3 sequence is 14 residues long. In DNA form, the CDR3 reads TGTGCCAGCAGTTTACCACTACAGGGTTCACCCCTCCACTTT. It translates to CASSLPLQGSPLHF.

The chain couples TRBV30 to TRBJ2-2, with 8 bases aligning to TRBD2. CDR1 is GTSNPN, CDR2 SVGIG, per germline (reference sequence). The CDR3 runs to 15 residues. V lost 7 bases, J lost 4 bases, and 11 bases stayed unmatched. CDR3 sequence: CASPNPAGGTGELFF. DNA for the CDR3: TGTGCCTCCCCTAATCCGGCGGGGGGCACCGGGGAGCTGTTTTTT.

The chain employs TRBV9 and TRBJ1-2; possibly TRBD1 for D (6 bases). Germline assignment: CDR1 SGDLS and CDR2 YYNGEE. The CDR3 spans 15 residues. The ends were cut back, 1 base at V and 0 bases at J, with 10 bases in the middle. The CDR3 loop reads CASSVLTGANYGYTF. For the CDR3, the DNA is TGTGCCAGCAGCGTACTGACAGGAGCTAACTATGGCTACACCTTC.

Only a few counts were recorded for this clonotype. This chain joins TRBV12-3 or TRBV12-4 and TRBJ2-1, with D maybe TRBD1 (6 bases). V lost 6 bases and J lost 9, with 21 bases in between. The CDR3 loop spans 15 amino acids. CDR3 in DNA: TGTGCCAGCAGCCCGGCCCCACCCGGGACAAGTGAGCAGTTCTTC. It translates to CASSPAPPGTSEQFF.

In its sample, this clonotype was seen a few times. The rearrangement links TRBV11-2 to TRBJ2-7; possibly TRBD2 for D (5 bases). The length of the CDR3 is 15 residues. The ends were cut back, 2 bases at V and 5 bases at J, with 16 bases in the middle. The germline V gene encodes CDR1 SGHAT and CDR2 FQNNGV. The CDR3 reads CASSLSERLLHEQYF. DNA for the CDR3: TGTGCCAGCAGCTTATCAGAGCGGTTACTCCACGAGCAGTACTTC.

CDR3 coding DNA: TGTGCCATCGCGGGACGGTGGAACACTGAAGCTTTCTTT. This codes for CAIAGRWNTEAFF. The V gene is TRBV10-3, the J gene TRBJ1-1, with D possibly matching TRBD1 (5 bases). Germline CDR1 reads ENHRY; CDR2 reads SYGVKD. Trimming stripped 8 bases from V and 1 base from J, with 11 bases between. This CDR3 has 13 amino acids.

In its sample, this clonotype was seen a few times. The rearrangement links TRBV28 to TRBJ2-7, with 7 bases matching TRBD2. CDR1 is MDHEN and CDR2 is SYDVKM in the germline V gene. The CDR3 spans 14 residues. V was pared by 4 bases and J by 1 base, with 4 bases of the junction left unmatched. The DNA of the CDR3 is TGTGCCAGCAGTTCCCCGGGGGGATCCTACGAGCAGTACTTC. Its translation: CASSSPGGSYEQYF.

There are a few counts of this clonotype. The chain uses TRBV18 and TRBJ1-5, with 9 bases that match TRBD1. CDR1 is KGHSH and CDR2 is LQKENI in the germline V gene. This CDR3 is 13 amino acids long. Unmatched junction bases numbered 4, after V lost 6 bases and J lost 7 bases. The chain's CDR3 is CASSDRGIQPQHF. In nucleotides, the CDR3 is TGTGCCAGCTCGGACAGGGGAATACAGCCCCAGCATTTT.